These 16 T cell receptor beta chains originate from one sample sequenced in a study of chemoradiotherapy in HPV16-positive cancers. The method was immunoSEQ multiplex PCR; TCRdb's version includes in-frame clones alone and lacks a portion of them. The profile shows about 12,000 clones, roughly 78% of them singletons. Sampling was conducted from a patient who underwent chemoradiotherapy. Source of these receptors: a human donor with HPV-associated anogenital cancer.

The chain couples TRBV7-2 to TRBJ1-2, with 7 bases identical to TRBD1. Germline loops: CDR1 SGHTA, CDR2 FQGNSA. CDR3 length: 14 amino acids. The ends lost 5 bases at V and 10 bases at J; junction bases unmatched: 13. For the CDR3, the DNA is TGTGCCAGCAGCGAGCACCCTGGACAGGACTACTACACCTTC. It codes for CASSEHPGQDYYTF. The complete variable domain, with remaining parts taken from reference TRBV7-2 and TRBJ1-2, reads GAGVSQSPSNKVTEKGKDVELRCDPISGHTALYWYRQSLGQGLEFLIYFQGNSAPDKSGLPSDRFSAERTGGSVSTLTIQRTQQEDSAVYLCASSEHPGQDYYTFGSGTRLTVV.

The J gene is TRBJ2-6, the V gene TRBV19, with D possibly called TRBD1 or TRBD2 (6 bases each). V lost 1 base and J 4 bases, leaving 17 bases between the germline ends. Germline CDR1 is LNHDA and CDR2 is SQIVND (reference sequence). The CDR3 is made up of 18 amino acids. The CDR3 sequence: CASSIAGGSSPGANVLTF. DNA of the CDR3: TGTGCCAGTAGTATAGCCGGGGGCAGCTCCCCCGGGGCCAACGTCCTGACTTTC.

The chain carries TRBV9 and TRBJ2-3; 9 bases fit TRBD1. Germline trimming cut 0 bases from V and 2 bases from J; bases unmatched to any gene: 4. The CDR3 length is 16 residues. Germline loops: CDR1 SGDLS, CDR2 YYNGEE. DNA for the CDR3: TGTGCCAGCAGCGTAGGGGGGGACAGGGTCACAGATACGCAGTATTTT. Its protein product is CASSVGGDRVTDTQYF.

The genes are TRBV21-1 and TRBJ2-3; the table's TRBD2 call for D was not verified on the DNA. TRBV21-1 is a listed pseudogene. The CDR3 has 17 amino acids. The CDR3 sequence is CASSSRLTAQSTDTQYF. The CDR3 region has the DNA TGTGCCAGCAGCTCAAGACTAACGGCACAGAGCACAGATACGCAGTATTTT.

The CDR3 loop is CASSLDSLEAFF. CDR3 DNA: TGTGCCAGCAGCTTAGACTCGCTTGAAGCTTTCTTT. The chain recombines TRBV7-9 with TRBJ1-1; D gene uncertain. Deletions cut 1 base from V and 7 bases from J, with 7 bases between. There are 12 residues in the CDR3. Germline V gives CDR1 SEHNR, CDR2 FQNEAQ (reference sequence).

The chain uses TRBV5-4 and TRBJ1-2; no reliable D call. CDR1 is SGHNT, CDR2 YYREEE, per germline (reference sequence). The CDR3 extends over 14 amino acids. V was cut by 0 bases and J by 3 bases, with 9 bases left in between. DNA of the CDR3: TGTGCCAGCAGCTTGGAGGGATGGGACTATGGCTACACCTTC. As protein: CASSLEGWDYGYTF.

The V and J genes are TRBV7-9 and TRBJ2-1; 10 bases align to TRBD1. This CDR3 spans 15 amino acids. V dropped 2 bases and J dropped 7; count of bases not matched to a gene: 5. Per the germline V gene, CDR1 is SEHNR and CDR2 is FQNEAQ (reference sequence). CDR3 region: CASSLLGQGGNEQFF. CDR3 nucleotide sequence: TGTGCCAGCAGCTTACTAGGACAGGGGGGGAATGAGCAGTTCTTC.

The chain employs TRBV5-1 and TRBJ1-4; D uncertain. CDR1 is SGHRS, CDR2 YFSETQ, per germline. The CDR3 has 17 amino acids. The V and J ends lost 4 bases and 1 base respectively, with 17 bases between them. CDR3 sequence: CASSRDKRAGTNEKLFF. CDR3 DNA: TGCGCCAGCAGCCGAGACAAAAGGGCCGGAACTAATGAAAAACTGTTTTTT.

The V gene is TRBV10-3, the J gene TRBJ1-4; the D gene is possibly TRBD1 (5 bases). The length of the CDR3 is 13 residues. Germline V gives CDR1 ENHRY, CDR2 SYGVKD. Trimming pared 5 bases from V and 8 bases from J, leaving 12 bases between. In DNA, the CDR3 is TGTGCCATCAGTACCGGGACGCTGGAAAAACTGTTTTTT. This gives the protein CAISTGTLEKLFF.

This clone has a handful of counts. This CDR3 is CASSIGLHQPQHF. The CDR3 DNA reads as TGTGCCAGTAGTATCGGACTCCATCAGCCCCAGCATTTT. The chain couples TRBV19 to TRBJ1-5; no definite D call. Trimming removed 3 bases from V and 5 bases from J, with 8 bases in between. The CDR3 totals 13 residues. Germline assignment: CDR1 LNHDA and CDR2 SQIVND (reference sequence).

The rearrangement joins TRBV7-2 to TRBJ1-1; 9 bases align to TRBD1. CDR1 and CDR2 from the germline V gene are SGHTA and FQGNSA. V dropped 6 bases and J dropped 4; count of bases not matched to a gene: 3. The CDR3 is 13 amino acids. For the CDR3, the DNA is TGTGCCAGCAGGACGACAGGGGGCACTGAAGCTTTCTTT. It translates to CASRTTGGTEAFF.

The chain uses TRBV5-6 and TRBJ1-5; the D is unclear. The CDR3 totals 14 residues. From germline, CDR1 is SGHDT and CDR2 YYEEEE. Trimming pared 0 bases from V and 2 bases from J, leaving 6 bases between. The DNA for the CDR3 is TGTGCCAGCAGCTTGGGTATTGGCAATCAGCCCCAGCATTTT. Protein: CASSLGIGNQPQHF.

As DNA, the CDR3 is TGTGCCAGCAGCTTGGGCCCGAGTGGAACCGCCGCGGAGACCCAGTACTTC. Translation: CASSLGPSGTAAETQYF. This chain uses TRBV7-3 with TRBJ2-5; no clear D. This CDR3 has 17 amino acids. Germline V gene lookup returns CDR1 SGHTA and CDR2 FQGTGA. V shed 3 bases and J shed 5 bases, with 22 bases lying between them.

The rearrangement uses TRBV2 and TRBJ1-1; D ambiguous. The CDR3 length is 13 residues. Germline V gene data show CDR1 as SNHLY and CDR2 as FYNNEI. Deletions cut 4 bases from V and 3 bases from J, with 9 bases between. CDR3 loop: CASSVQMDTEAFF. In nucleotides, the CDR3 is TGTGCCAGCAGTGTCCAAATGGACACTGAAGCTTTCTTT.

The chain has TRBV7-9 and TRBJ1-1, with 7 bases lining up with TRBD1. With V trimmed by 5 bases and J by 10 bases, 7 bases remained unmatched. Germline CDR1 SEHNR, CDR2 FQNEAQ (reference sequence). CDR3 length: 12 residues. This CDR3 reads CASSPRDRGAFF. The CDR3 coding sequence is TGTGCCAGCAGCCCCCGGGACAGAGGAGCTTTCTTT.

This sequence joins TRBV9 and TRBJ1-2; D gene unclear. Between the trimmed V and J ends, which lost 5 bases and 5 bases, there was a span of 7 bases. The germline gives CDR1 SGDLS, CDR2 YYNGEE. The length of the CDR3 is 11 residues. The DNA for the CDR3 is TGTGCCAGCAGAGGTATTTATGGCTACACCTTC. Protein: CASRGIYGYTF.